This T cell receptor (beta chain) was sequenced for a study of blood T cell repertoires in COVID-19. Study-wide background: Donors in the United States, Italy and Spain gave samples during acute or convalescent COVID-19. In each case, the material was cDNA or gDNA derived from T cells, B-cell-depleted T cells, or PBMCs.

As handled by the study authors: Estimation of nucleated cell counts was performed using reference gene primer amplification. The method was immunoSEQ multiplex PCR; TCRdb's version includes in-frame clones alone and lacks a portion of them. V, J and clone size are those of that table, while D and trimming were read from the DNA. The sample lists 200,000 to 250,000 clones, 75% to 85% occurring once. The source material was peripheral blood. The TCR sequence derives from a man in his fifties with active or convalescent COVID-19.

The CDR3: CASSQTGQGFPKNIQYF. In DNA form, the CDR3 reads TGCGCCAGCAGCCAAACGGGACAGGGCTTCCCCAAAAACATTCAGTACTTC. The chain uses TRBV4-3 and TRBJ2-4, with 9 bases lining up with TRBD1. The V gene end was trimmed by 2 bases and the J gene end by 2 bases; junction bases not matched to a gene: 7. Looked up from germline, CDR1 is LGHNA and CDR2 is YSLEER. This CDR3 comprises 17 residues.